This T cell receptor (beta chain) was documented in a study of CD8 T cells in ankylosing spondylitis. The CDR3 spans 13 residues. Germline lookup yields CDR1 SNHLY and CDR2 FYNNEI. Concerning this clonotype: Its antigen is not identified. The junction departs from the called germline gene at one end, perhaps through a read error.

Study-level findings and limits: Significant enrichment of disease-linked clones was reported in matched ankylosing spondylitis synovial fluid. Ankylosing spondylitis blood appeared to be characterized by a TCR beta motif of eight highly homologous variants. A subset of motif variants has previously been described in the synovial fluid and blood of reactive arthritis.

Scientists made TCR beta libraries using quantitative 5'-RACE with molecular barcodes. TCRdb called the 5' RACE reads again in MiXCR, with one record for every CDR3 protein. This sample has almost 400,000 distinct CDR3 sequences, with under 25% found just once. Sequenced sample: blood, either unsorted or a sorted T cell fraction (not recorded which). The sequence derives from a male donor with ankylosing spondylitis. The V and J genes are TRBV2 and TRBJ1-1; TRBD1 might be the D (5 bases). CDR3 protein: CAGRDYTEGEAFF. The CDR3 region has the DNA TGTGCCGGCAGGGATTACACAGAGGGTGAAGCTTTCTTT.